The rows below give T cell receptor beta chains drawn from one sample of a study of blood T cells in healthy people across ages. MiXCR, applied by TCRdb to the 5' RACE reads, yields one record per CDR3 protein. The sample contains over 750,000 distinct CDR3 sequences, roughly 25% of which appear only once. This same sample was also taken into another study, of T cells of mothers and their children.

Sequenced: blood. The source of these receptors is a boy aged 10-17 years in good health. The CDR3 runs from the conserved cysteine through the conserved F or W. A D gene is named only where the DNA matches it firmly. Clone size, where shown, is once, few, many, or a class for clones that have expanded.

TRBV2,NA,TRBJ2-3,TRBD2,CASRRTSGNADTQYF,TGTGCCTCCAGACGAACTAGCGGGAACGCAGATACGCAGTATTTT
TRBV6-6,few,TRBJ2-4,NA,CASTKDRNIQYF,TGTGCCAGCACTAAAGACAGAAACATTCAGTACTTC
TRBV7-2,few,TRBJ2-1,NA,CASSLARGNSYNEQFF,TGTGCCAGCAGCTTAGCAAGGGGGAACTCCTACAATGAGCAGTTCTTC
TRBV6-6,NA,TRBJ2-7,NA,CASSYSKGGLAYEQYF,TGTGCCAGCAGTTACTCGAAGGGCGGATTGGCCTACGAGCAGTACTTC
TRBV7-9,once,TRBJ1-5,TRBD1,CASSPGTGLVQPQHF,TGTGCCAGCAGCCCCGGGACAGGGCTTGTTCAGCCCCAGCATTTT
TRBV6-5,NA,TRBJ1-5,NA,CASSYLGNQPQHF,TGTGCCAGCAGTTATTTGGGGAATCAGCCCCAGCATTTT
TRBV6-5,few,TRBJ2-5,NA,CASSWLAYQETQYF,TGTGCCAGCAGTTGGTTAGCGTACCAAGAGACCCAGTACTTC
TRBV18,NA,TRBJ2-5,NA,CASSPKAPPGETQYF,TGTGCCAGCTCACCGAAGGCTCCCCCCGGAGAGACCCAGTACTTC
TRBV6-5,few,TRBJ1-5,NA,CASSYTNQPQHF,TGTGCCAGCAGTTACACCAATCAGCCCCAGCATTTT
TRBV12-3/TRBV12-4,few,TRBJ2-5,TRBD2,CASAGTSRLEETQYF,TGTGCCAGCGCCGGGACTAGCAGATTAGAAGAGACCCAGTACTTC
TRBV4-1,NA,TRBJ1-2,NA,CASSQVSTYGYTF,TGCGCCAGCAGCCAAGTATCAACCTATGGCTACACCTTC
TRBV12-3/TRBV12-4,NA,TRBJ1-3,NA,CASSPQESGNTIYF,TGTGCCAGCAGTCCACAGGAGTCTGGAAACACCATATATTTT
TRBV28,NA,TRBJ2-3,TRBD2,CASSWDYSPDTQYF,TGTGCCAGCAGTTGGGACTATTCCCCAGATACGCAGTATTTT
TRBV7-7,few,TRBJ2-5,TRBD2,CASSKSGSRMETQYF,TGTGCTAGCAGCAAAAGCGGGAGTCGGATGGAGACCCAGTACTTC
TRBV7-2,NA,TRBJ2-3,NA,CASSLVLPPDTQYF,TGTGCCAGCAGCTTAGTACTACCCCCAGATACGCAGTATTTT
TRBV7-2,NA,TRBJ2-3,NA,CASSYRGPTDTQYF,TGTGCCAGCAGCTATCGGGGACCCACAGATACGCAGTATTTT
TRBV15,NA,TRBJ2-7,TRBD2,CATSRERGTLEQYF,TGTGCCACCAGCAGAGAGCGGGGGACCCTCGAGCAGTACTTC
TRBV7-9,NA,TRBJ2-5,NA,CASSLVLRRETQYF,TGTGCCAGCAGCTTAGTCCTTCGGAGGGAGACCCAGTACTTC
TRBV7-3,NA,TRBJ2-5,NA,CASSLRGRPQETQYF,TGTGCCAGCAGCTTAAGGGGGAGACCCCAAGAGACCCAGTACTTC
TRBV12-3/TRBV12-4,NA,TRBJ2-7,NA,CASSLAAGVLDEQYF,TGTGCCAGCAGTTTAGCTGCAGGGGTCCTGGACGAGCAGTACTTC
TRBV21-1,NA,TRBJ1-4,NA,CAIGGGEEEKLFF,TGTGCCATCGGGGGGGGAGAGGAGGAAAAACTGTTTTTT
TRBV2,NA,TRBJ2-1,NA,CASSVSQYNEQFF,TGTGCCAGCAGTGTGAGTCAGTACAATGAGCAGTTCTTC
TRBV29-1,NA,TRBJ1-1,NA,CSVEAGSPEAFF,TGCAGCGTTGAGGCGGGGAGCCCTGAAGCTTTCTTT
TRBV5-6,few,TRBJ2-7,TRBD2,CASTGLALNEQYF,TGTGCCAGCACGGGACTAGCTCTTAACGAGCAGTACTTC
TRBV5-6,NA,TRBJ2-7,TRBD2,CASGRRRLAVYEQYF,TGTGCCAGCGGACGAAGAAGACTAGCCGTCTACGAGCAGTACTTC
TRBV20-1,NA,TRBJ2-7,NA,CSAAASGLLSSYEQYF,TGCAGTGCCGCGGCGTCGGGGCTCCTAAGCTCCTACGAGCAGTACTTC
TRBV9,many,TRBJ2-3,NA,CASSVVSSTSTDTQYF,TGTGCCAGCAGCGTAGTTTCGTCTACAAGCACAGATACGCAGTATTTT
TRBV5-5,few,TRBJ2-5,TRBD1,CASSLTGTAQETQYF,TGTGCCAGCAGCTTGACCGGGACAGCCCAAGAGACCCAGTACTTC
TRBV7-8,NA,TRBJ2-7,TRBD1,CASSQGVQGILYEQYF,TGTGCCAGCAGTCAAGGTGTACAGGGGATACTCTACGAGCAGTACTTC
TRBV4-1,NA,TRBJ1-6,TRBD1,CASSRTPGGDNSPLHF,TGCGCCAGCAGCCGGACGCCAGGGGGGGATAATTCACCCCTCCACTTT
TRBV10-2,NA,TRBJ1-2,TRBD1,CASMDREDGYTF,TGCGCCAGCATGGACAGGGAGGATGGCTACACCTTC
TRBV29-1,NA,TRBJ1-1,TRBD1,CSAQGYTEAFF,TGCAGCGCACAGGGGTACACTGAAGCTTTCTTT
TRBV14,NA,TRBJ1-2,NA,CASSQDFGATYGYTF,TGTGCCAGCAGCCAAGATTTTGGAGCTACCTATGGCTACACCTTC
TRBV20-1,NA,TRBJ2-1,NA,CSAIPAITYNEQFF,TGCAGTGCTATACCAGCAATAACCTACAATGAGCAGTTCTTC
TRBV3-1,NA,TRBJ2-5,NA,CASSHSPAGEETQYF,TGTGCCAGCAGCCATTCTCCGGCAGGTGAAGAGACCCAGTACTTC
TRBV6-1,few,TRBJ1-4,NA,CASSEGPRTYNEKLFF,TGTGCCAGCAGTGAAGGACCCAGGACTTATAATGAAAAACTGTTTTTT
TRBV18,NA,TRBJ2-1,NA,CASSPDMTGSYNEQFF,TGTGCCAGCTCACCCGATATGACAGGTTCCTACAATGAGCAGTTCTTC
TRBV20-1,NA,TRBJ1-2,NA,CSALHYGYTF,TGCAGTGCTTTGCACTATGGCTACACCTTC
TRBV11-2,NA,TRBJ2-5,TRBD2,CASSLFTIRSLAGGPRKETQYF,TGTGCCAGCAGCTTATTTACAATCAGGTCGTTAGCGGGGGGGCCGCGAAAGGAGACCCAGTACTTC
TRBV11-2,NA,TRBJ2-1,TRBD2,CASSLGDYTPEQFF,TGTGCCAGCAGCCTAGGGGACTACACCCCAGAACAGTTCTTC
TRBV6-6,few,TRBJ1-4,NA,CASRVSEKLFF,TGTGCCAGCAGAGTGAGTGAAAAACTGTTTTTT
TRBV20-1,NA,TRBJ2-4,TRBD2,CSARDPGLAGGNVKNIQYF,TGCAGTGCTAGAGATCCCGGGCTAGCGGGGGGCAACGTCAAAAACATTCAGTACTTC
TRBV20-1,few,TRBJ2-1,TRBD1,CSARDRTGRYEQFF,TGCAGTGCTAGAGATCGGACAGGGAGGTATGAGCAGTTCTTC
TRBV25-1,NA,TRBJ1-4,NA,CASSVGGEGEKLFF,TGTGCCAGCAGTGTAGGAGGGGAGGGTGAAAAACTGTTTTTT
TRBV10-3,NA,TRBJ2-5,TRBD1,CAINTQGARETQYF,TGTGCCATCAATACTCAGGGGGCGCGAGAGACCCAGTACTTC
TRBV2,few,TRBJ2-5,NA,CASSDMGVGQETQYF,TGTGCCAGCAGCGATATGGGGGTCGGCCAAGAGACCCAGTACTTC
TRBV4-1,few,TRBJ2-3,NA,CASSQVGSWGTDTQYF,TGCGCCAGCAGCCAAGTAGGGAGTTGGGGCACAGATACGCAGTATTTT
TRBV11-2,NA,TRBJ2-5,TRBD1,CASSTHPADRNRDQEAQYF,TGTGCCAGCAGCACCCATCCGGCGGACAGGAATCGGGACCAAGAGGCCCAGTACTTC
TRBV20-1,NA,TRBJ2-1,NA,CSASAADSSYNEQFF,TGCAGTGCTAGTGCCGCGGATAGCTCCTACAATGAGCAGTTCTTC
TRBV25-1,few,TRBJ1-2,NA,CASSEYYLGRPLYGYTF,TGTGCCAGCAGTGAATACTATCTTGGCAGGCCCCTCTATGGCTACACCTTC
TRBV7-2,few,TRBJ2-5,TRBD2,CASSIPPSGEETQYF,TGTGCCAGCAGCATTCCCCCTAGCGGGGAAGAGACCCAGTACTTC